This T cell receptor (beta chain) originates from a study of beta chain features in type 1 diabetes. This CDR3 has 13 residues. Note on this clone: What it binds is unknown.

Notes on the study in general: The study found moderately but significantly shorter TCRB CDR3s in all four CD4+ subsets of Type 1 diabetes patients. Any PCR bias toward short templates would affect both groups alike.

cDNA synthesis used the whole RNA isolate, giving expressed TCRB sequences. The data were produced by immunoSEQ multiplex PCR, yet TCRdb's version contains in-frame clones alone and is incomplete. Of some 200,000 clones listed, roughly a tenth are singletons. This sequence was found in a man aged 18 to 35 in good health. The J gene is TRBJ2-5, the V gene TRBV21-1; the D call TRBD2 from the table was never checked on the DNA. TRBV21-1 is tagged as a pseudogene. Sample: central memory CD4+ T cells from blood. CDR3 in DNA: TGTGCCAGCTGGGCGGGGTCCCAAGAGACCCAGTACTTC. Residues: CASWAGSQETQYF.